The sequence of this T cell receptor beta chain was determined in a study of blood T cell repertoires in COVID-19. Study information: PBMCs, B-cell-depleted T cells, or T cells were the source of the cDNA or gDNA that made up the material.

Recruits, aged roughly 18 to 89 years, lived in 24 US areas. The assay was immunoSEQ multiplex PCR, and TCRdb's table has in-frame clones only and misses some. The sample lists roughly 400,000 clones; approximately 89% were seen once. The V gene end was trimmed by 8 bases and the J gene end by 2 bases; junction bases not matched to a gene: 5. This CDR3 is 13 amino acids long. Germline V gene data show CDR1 as SNHLY and CDR2 as FYNNEI. This clonotype was obtained from a middle-aged woman who had been exposed to COVID-19. The specimen sequenced was PBMCs or T cells enriched from blood (not recorded which). V usage is TRBV2 and J usage is TRBJ1-1, with 7 bases lining up with TRBD1. This chain's CDR3 is CASLRQGNTEAFF. In nucleotides, the CDR3 is TGTGCCAGCCTTCGACAGGGCAACACTGAAGCTTTCTTT.